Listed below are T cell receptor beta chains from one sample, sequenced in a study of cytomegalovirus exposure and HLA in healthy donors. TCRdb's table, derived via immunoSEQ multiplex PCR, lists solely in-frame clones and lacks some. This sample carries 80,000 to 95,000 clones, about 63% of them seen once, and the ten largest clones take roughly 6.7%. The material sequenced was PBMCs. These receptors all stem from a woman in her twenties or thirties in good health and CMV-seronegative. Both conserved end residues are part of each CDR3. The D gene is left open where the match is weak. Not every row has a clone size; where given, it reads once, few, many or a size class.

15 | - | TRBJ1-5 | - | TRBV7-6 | TGTGCCAGCAGCTTATCAGGGTTTTCGGGTCAGCCCCAGCATTTT | CASSLSGFSGQPQHF
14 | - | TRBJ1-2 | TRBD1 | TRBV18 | TGTGCCAGCAAACTACAGGGGTCCTACTATGGCTACACCTTC | CASKLQGSYYGYTF
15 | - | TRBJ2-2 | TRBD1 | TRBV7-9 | TGTGCCAGCATCCACCGGGACAGACCCACCGGGGAGCTGTTTTTT | CASIHRDRPTGELFF
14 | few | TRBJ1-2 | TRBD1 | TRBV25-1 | TGTGCCAGCACGAGCCTCAGGGGGGCAGATGGCTACACCTTC | CASTSLRGADGYTF
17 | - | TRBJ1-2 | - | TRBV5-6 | TGTGCCAGCAGCTTGGCCGGATCGACAGAACTATTCTATGGCTACACCTTC | CASSLAGSTELFYGYTF
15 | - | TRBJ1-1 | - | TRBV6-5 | TGTGCCAGCAGTTACTCGATCTCAGGGAACACTGAAGCTTTCTTT | CASSYSISGNTEAFF
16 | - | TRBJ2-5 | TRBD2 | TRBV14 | TGTGCCAGCAGCCCCTTTAGCGGGGGACGTCAAGAGACCCAGTACTTC | CASSPFSGGRQETQYF
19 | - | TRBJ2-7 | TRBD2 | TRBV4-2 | TGTGCCAGCAGATTAGAGCAAGCTAGCGGGGGGACGATCTCCTACGAGCAGTACTTC | CASRLEQASGGTISYEQYF
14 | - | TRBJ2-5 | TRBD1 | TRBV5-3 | TGTGCCAGCAGCTTGGGGACAGGGTTAGAGACCCAGTACTTC | CASSLGTGLETQYF
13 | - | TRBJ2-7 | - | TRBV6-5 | TGTGCCAGCAGACGACAGGAGCCTTACGAGCAGTACTTC | CASRRQEPYEQYF
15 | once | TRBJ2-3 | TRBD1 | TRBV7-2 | TGTGCCAGCAGCTTAGGACAGGGGGGACCAGATACGCAGTATTTT | CASSLGQGGPDTQYF
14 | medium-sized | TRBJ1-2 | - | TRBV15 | TGTGCCACCAGACCGGCAGGGGACCCCTATGGCTACACCTTC | CATRPAGDPYGYTF
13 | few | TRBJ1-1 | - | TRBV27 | TGTGCCAGCAGTTTACAGGGGTTGAGTGAAGCTTTCTTT | CASSLQGLSEAFF
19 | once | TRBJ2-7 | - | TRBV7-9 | TGTGCCAGCAGCTTAGGTGTTGTCCCTAGCCCCTCATCAAACTACGAGCAGTACTTC | CASSLGVVPSPSSNYEQYF
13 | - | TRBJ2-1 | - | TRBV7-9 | TGTGCCAGCACCGTTAATATTCCCGCTTATAGGTTCTTC | CASTVNIPAYRFF
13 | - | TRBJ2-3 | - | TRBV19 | TGTGCCAGTAGTAGTCAAGGAGCAGATACGCAGTATTTT | CASSSQGADTQYF
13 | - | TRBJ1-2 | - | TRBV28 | TGTGCCAGCAGTTTTAATTCCGGAGGTGGCTACACCTTC | CASSFNSGGGYTF
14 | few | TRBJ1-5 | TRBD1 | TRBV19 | TGTGCCAGTAGCAGGACAGGGGGCGGTCAGCCCCAGCATTTT | CASSRTGGGQPQHF
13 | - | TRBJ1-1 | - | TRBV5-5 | TGTGCCAGCAGCGTACAGGGTATAACTGAAGCTTTCTTT | CASSVQGITEAFF
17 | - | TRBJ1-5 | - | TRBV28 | TGTGCCAGCAGTCGTCGGACAGCCGATTATAGCAATCAGCCCCAGCATTTT | CASSRRTADYSNQPQHF
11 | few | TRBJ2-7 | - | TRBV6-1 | TGTGCCAGCAGTGAATTGGGGCACTCGTACTTC | CASSELGHSYF
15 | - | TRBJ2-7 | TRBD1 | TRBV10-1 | TGCGCCAGCAGTGTGGGGACAGGGAGATTCTACGAGCAGTACTTC | CASSVGTGRFYEQYF
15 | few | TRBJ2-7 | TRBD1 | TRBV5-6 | TGTGCCAGCAGCAGTAGCCAGGGGGCGCTGAACGAGCAGTACTTC | CASSSSQGALNEQYF
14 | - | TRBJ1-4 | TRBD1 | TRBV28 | TGTGCCAGCAGTTTGGGGACAGGGTTTGAAAAACTGTTTTTT | CASSLGTGFEKLFF
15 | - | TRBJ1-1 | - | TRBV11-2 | TGTGCCAGCAGCTTAAGGGGGACCACGAACACTGAAGCTTTCTTT | CASSLRGTTNTEAFF
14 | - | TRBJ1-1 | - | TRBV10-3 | TGTGCCATCAAGCCCCAGGGAGCGGGCACTGAAGCTTTCTTT | CAIKPQGAGTEAFF
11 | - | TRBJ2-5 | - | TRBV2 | TGTGCCAGCAGACAGGATGAGACCCAGTACTTC | CASRQDETQYF
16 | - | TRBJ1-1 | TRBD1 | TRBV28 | TGTGCCAGCAGTTTATACCAGACAGGGGGCTACACTGAAGCTTTCTTT | CASSLYQTGGYTEAFF
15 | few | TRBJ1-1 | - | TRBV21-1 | TGTGCCAGCAGCAAAAACGGCTGGACATACGGCGAAGCTTTCTTT | CASSKNGWTYGEAFF
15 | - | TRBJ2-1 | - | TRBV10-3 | TGTGCCATCATGAATTGGGGGCAGTCCTACAATGAGCAGTTCTTC | CAIMNWGQSYNEQFF
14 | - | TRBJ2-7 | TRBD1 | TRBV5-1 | TGCGCCAGCAGCGGGACAGGGGGTTCCTACGAGCAGTACTTC | CASSGTGGSYEQYF
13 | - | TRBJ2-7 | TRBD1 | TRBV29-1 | TGCAGCGTCCGACAGGGTCGTTCCTACGAGCAGTACTTC | CSVRQGRSYEQYF
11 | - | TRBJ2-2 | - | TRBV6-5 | TGTGCCAGCACTATGTACGGGGAGCTGTTTTTT | CASTMYGELFF
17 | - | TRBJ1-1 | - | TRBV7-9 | TGTGCCAGCAGGTTACTTAGCTCGGTGTTAATGAACACTGAAGCTTTCTTT | CASRLLSSVLMNTEAFF
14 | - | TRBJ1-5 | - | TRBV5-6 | TGTGCCAGCAGTTCCGACACGAGCAATCAGCCCCAGCATTTT | CASSSDTSNQPQHF
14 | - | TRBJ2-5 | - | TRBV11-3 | TGTGCCAACAGCAGAGGGGGGGCCCAAGAGACCCAGTACTTC | CANSRGGAQETQYF